The clone carrying this T cell receptor (beta chain) turned up a few times. What it recognizes is unknown. The data belong to a study of T cell repertoires in cytomegalovirus infection. Study-level background: It was the public TCR beta signatures that indicated both CMV infection and matching HLA type. Study-level points and caveats: HLA-C-restricted CMV-specific TCR beta clonotypes prevailed in the ex vivo response. The study identified carriers of CMV plus the relevant HLA from cumulative public TCR beta family frequency.

V was clipped by 6 bases and J by 6 bases, with 15 bases between them. The CDR3 spans 13 residues. TCRdb processed the reads anew with MiXCR; each CDR3 protein has one entry. The sample consists of some 280,000 distinct CDR3 sequences, around 13% of them appearing once. V usage is TRBV12-3 or TRBV12-4 and J usage is TRBJ2-7, with a weak D call TRBD1 (6 bases). The sequence was obtained from a human donor in good health (CMV status not recorded). Some clones in this sample may be carry-over from other donors' samples. The sample comprised PBMCs. CDR3 bases: TGTGCCAGCAGCCCACAGGGCGTGGGCGAGCAGTACTTC. It codes for CASSPQGVGEQYF.